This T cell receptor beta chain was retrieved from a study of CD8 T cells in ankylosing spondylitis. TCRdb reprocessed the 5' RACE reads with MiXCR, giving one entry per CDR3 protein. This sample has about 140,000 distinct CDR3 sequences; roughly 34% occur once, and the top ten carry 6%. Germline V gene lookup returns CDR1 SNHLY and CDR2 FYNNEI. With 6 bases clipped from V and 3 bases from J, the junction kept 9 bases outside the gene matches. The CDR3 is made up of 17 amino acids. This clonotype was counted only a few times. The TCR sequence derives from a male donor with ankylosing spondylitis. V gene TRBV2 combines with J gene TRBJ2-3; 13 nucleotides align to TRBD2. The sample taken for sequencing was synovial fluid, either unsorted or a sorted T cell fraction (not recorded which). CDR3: CASRLRTSGSGTDTQYF. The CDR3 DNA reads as TGTGCCAGCAGGCTTAGGACTAGCGGGAGTGGTACAGATACGCAGTATTTT.